A single sample is the source of the 20 T cell receptor beta chains below, sequenced in a study of type 1 regulatory T cells (dated by TCRdb to 2020 to 2022). The antigens these receptors bind are not known. The sample was run on an Illumina MiSeq. TCRdb cleaned the public reads at Q25 with fastp, built clones with MiXCR and kept in-frame beta chains. Each record represents a unique CDR3 protein, reported with the most common genes and DNA among its rows. This sample lists more than 60,000 distinct CDR3 sequences; 62% were detected once. The ten top clones hold approximately 1.8% of the sample. The material sequenced was cultured non-Tr1 T cells, either the whole culture or a sorted T cell fraction (not recorded which). The cell subset or site label corresponds to: non-Tr1 population from the T-allo10 product. The source is a human donor in good health.

The rearrangement links TRBV7-8 to TRBJ2-3; D is unclear. Looked up from germline, CDR1 is SGHVS and CDR2 is FQNEAQ. The CDR3 loop spans 12 amino acids. Between the trimmed V and J ends, which lost 4 bases and 3 bases, there was a span of 5 bases. CDR3 amino acids: CASSSPTDTQYF. In DNA form, the CDR3 reads TGTGCCAGCAGCTCACCTACAGATACGCAGTATTTT.

The rearrangement uses TRBV6-5 and TRBJ2-1, with TRBD2 matching 7 bases. J lost 3 bases, V lost 9 bases, and 11 bases had no gene match. CDR1 and CDR2 (germline): MNHEY, SVGAGI. CDR3 size: 15 residues. The CDR3 sequence is CASKAGNGDYNEQFF. In DNA form, the CDR3 reads TGTGCCAGTAAAGCGGGAAATGGTGACTACAATGAGCAGTTCTTC.

This rearrangement joins TRBV11-2 to TRBJ2-7, with D perhaps assigned TRBD1 or TRBD2 (5 bases each). Trimming took off 3 bases at V and 5 bases at J, with 14 bases between the two ends. The CDR3 covers 14 residues. CDR1 is SGHAT and CDR2 is FQNNGV in the germline V gene. CDR3: CASSFPGTVNEQYF. CDR3 sequence (DNA): TGTGCCAGCAGCTTTCCCGGGACCGTGAACGAGCAGTACTTC.

This clonotype was seen only a few times. This rearrangement joins TRBV7-3 to TRBJ2-1, with 7 bases aligning to TRBD2. Germline V gene data show CDR1 as SGHTA and CDR2 as FQGTGA. CDR3 length: 14 amino acids. The junction had 6 bases not matched to a gene; V was cut back by 5 bases and J by 5 bases. The CDR3 bases are TGTGCCAGCAGCGAGGGACTACCGGACAATGAGCAGTTCTTC. This translates into CASSEGLPDNEQFF.

The chain recombines TRBV27 with TRBJ1-5; D is uncertain. CDR3 length equals 13 residues. V was cut by 3 bases and J by 1 base, with 4 bases left in between. Germline V gene data show CDR1 as MNHEY and CDR2 as SMNVEV (reference sequence). CDR3 sequence: CASSFNSNQPQHF. CDR3 DNA: TGTGCCAGCAGTTTTAACAGCAATCAGCCCCAGCATTTT.

The V and J genes are TRBV7-2 and TRBJ1-2; D may be TRBD1 (6 bases). The CDR3 contains 14 residues. The V gene's germline CDR1 is SGHTA and CDR2 FQGNSA. With 1 base removed from V and 8 bases from J, the gap between germline ends came to 14 bases. The CDR3 sequence: CASSLEGTPSGYTF. In DNA form, the CDR3 reads TGTGCCAGCAGCTTAGAGGGGACACCCTCCGGCTACACCTTC.

V usage is TRBV12-3 or TRBV12-4 and J usage is TRBJ2-2; 14 bases match TRBD2. J was trimmed by 8 bases and V by 6 bases; bases with no gene match: 5. The CDR3 is 15 residues long. The CDR3 here is CASSPGLAGAGELFF. In nucleotides, the CDR3 is TGTGCCAGCAGCCCGGGACTAGCGGGAGCTGGGGAGCTGTTTTTT.

This clonotype was seen a few times. The genes are TRBV20-1 and TRBJ2-2; D is tentatively TRBD1 or TRBD2 (5 bases each). Per germline, CDR1 DFQATT and CDR2 SNEGSKA (reference sequence). Trimming cost V 3 bases and J 0 bases, with 11 bases left between them. The CDR3 sequence is 15 residues long. CDR3 nucleotide sequence: TGCAGTGCTAGGGGGGTCCCAGCGAACACCGGGGAGCTGTTTTTT. This encodes CSARGVPANTGELFF.

V is TRBV6-6 and J is TRBJ2-7; TRBD1 matches 10 bases. Germline V gene data show CDR1 as MNHNY and CDR2 as SVGAGI (reference sequence). V lost 6 bases to trimming and J lost 2 bases; unmatched junction nucleotides: 7. The CDR3 contains 15 residues. CDR3: CASSPDRGPPYEQYF. The CDR3 DNA reads TGTGCCAGCAGCCCTGACAGGGGGCCCCCCTACGAGCAGTACTTC.

The chain recombines TRBV11-1 with TRBJ1-1, with D possibly matching TRBD1 (6 bases). Germline loops: CDR1 SGHAT, CDR2 FQDESV (reference sequence). The CDR3 totals 14 residues. V was shortened by 5 bases and J by 2 bases, with 12 bases between the two germline ends. The CDR3 DNA is TGTGCCAGCAGCATCCTACAGGGAAACACTGAAGCTTTCTTT. This sequence encodes CASSILQGNTEAFF.

V is TRBV28 and J is TRBJ2-3, with D unresolved. Germline values: CDR1 MDHEN, CDR2 SYDVKM. The CDR3 runs to 13 residues. The ends were cut back, 9 bases at V and 0 bases at J, with 10 bases in the middle. The CDR3 here is CASMDSSTDTQYF. The CDR3, as DNA: TGTGCCAGTATGGATTCTAGCACAGATACGCAGTATTTT.

The V and J genes are TRBV9 and TRBJ1-4; 7 bases match TRBD1. This CDR3 region has 15 residues. Germline V gene data show CDR1 as SGDLS and CDR2 as YYNGEE. V lost 4 bases to trimming and J lost 5 bases; unmatched junction nucleotides: 8. This chain's CDR3 is CASSTHRGGNEKLFF. CDR3 in DNA: TGTGCCAGCAGCACCCACAGGGGAGGGAATGAAAAACTGTTTTTT.

By proportion, this clonotype is medium-sized. The V gene is TRBV27, the J gene TRBJ1-2, with TRBD1 as a possible D gene (5 bases). CDR3 length: 12 amino acids. Germline lookup yields CDR1 MNHEY and CDR2 SMNVEV (reference sequence). Trimming removed 2 bases from V and 6 bases from J, with 7 bases in between. The CDR3 DNA is TGTGCCAGCAGTTTACGGGGCGATGGCTACACCTTC. It specifies CASSLRGDGYTF.

This clonotype has just a few counts. V and J are TRBV7-2 and TRBJ2-7; 7 positions agree with TRBD1. The CDR3 runs 14 residues. After removal of 5 bases from V and 3 bases from J, the junction contained 7 bases not matched to a gene. Germline assignment: CDR1 SGHTA and CDR2 FQGNSA. Here the CDR3 DNA reads TGTGCCAGCAGCCGGGACAGATTACTCTACGAGCAGTACTTC. Residues: CASSRDRLLYEQYF.

This clonotype came up a few times. V usage is TRBV2 and J usage is TRBJ1-5; 9 bases fit TRBD1. The germline gives CDR1 SNHLY, CDR2 FYNNEI. The CDR3 has 15 amino acids. V was clipped by 4 bases and J by 5 bases; unmatched bases: 6. CDR3 nucleotides: TGTGCCAGCAGTGGTCAGACAGGGGGGCATCAGCCCCAGCATTTT. This translates into CASSGQTGGHQPQHF.

The CDR3 nucleotides read TGTGCCTGGGGTCTACCACCAGCCTCTGAATTTGGCTACACCTTC. Encoded protein: CAWGLPPASEFGYTF. The chain links TRBV30 to TRBJ1-2; D is unresolved. V was clipped by 5 bases and J by 7 bases, with 23 bases between them. In germline, CDR1 is GTSNPN, CDR2 SVGIG (reference sequence). This CDR3 contains 15 residues.

This chain joins TRBV4-1 and TRBJ2-7; TRBD1 matches at 8 bases. The V gene's germline CDR1 is MGHRA and CDR2 YSYEKL. V lost 1 base and J lost 2; bases outside the gene matches: 7. The CDR3 sequence is 16 residues long. In nucleotides, the CDR3 is TGCGCCAGCAGCCAAGTAGGGACAGGCTCGCCCTACGAGCAGTACTTC. This codes for CASSQVGTGSPYEQYF.

This clonotype was observed a few times. The rearrangement joins TRBV6-1 to TRBJ2-1; 8 bases are a match to TRBD2. Germline loops: CDR1 MNHNS, CDR2 SASEGT. This CDR3 is 18 amino acids long. J was trimmed by 9 bases and V by 1 base; bases with no gene match: 17. The CDR3 loop is CASSEEARGSSGRTEQFF. The CDR3 DNA follows: TGTGCCAGCAGTGAAGAAGCCCGAGGGTCGAGCGGGAGAACTGAGCAGTTCTTC.

The chain has TRBV7-9 and TRBJ1-1; tentative D call: TRBD1 (5 bases). Deletions cut 3 bases from V and 3 bases from J, with 11 bases between. The CDR3 contains 14 residues. Germline V gene sequence: CDR1 SEHNR, CDR2 FQNEAQ (reference sequence). The CDR3 here is CASSFTGMYTEAFF. In DNA form, the CDR3 reads TGTGCCAGCAGCTTTACAGGAATGTACACTGAAGCTTTCTTT.

In its sample, this clonotype was seen a few times. The chain links TRBV20-1 to TRBJ2-5, with 10 positions matching TRBD2. Germline CDR1 DFQATT, CDR2 SNEGSKA (reference sequence). The CDR3 spans 14 residues. With V trimmed by 6 bases and J by 5 bases, 9 bases remained unmatched. The CDR3 nucleotides read TGCAGTGCAAGTAGCGGGAGGACTTTTGAGACCCAGTACTTC. The encoded protein is CSASSGRTFETQYF.